Ten or more counts support the clone carrying this TCR beta chain. Its specificity is not known. This record belongs to a study of T cells in Graves' hyperthyroidism and ophthalmopathy. In the study overall: Peripheral blood samples were taken at initial diagnosis, prior to any treatment. General study findings and limits: Also found in blood were most expanded thyroid clonotypes above 0.001.

Template material for amplifying TCR beta CDR3 regions consisted of RNA transcripts. Researchers ran a first-round RT-PCR on the TCR CDR3 using the HTBI primer set. From the multiplex PCR reads, TCRdb called clonotypes with MiXCR, one entry per CDR3 protein. The table shows under 400,000 distinct CDR3 sequences, with approximately 14% occurring only once. Germline CDR1 reads MNHEY; CDR2 reads SMNVEV (reference sequence). The CDR3 contains 13 residues. V was clipped by 4 bases and J by 2 bases, with 8 bases between them. Uncontrolled infection, other autoimmune disease, pregnancy or lactation barred patients from enrollment. Clinical symptoms, serum thyroxine and TRAb, thyroid ultrasound and orbital computed tomography were used for the diagnoses.

The chain is built from TRBV27 and TRBJ2-5; D is possibly TRBD1 or TRBD2 (5 bases each). Sample: blood. This TCR came from an older woman with Graves' ophthalmopathy. CDR3 sequence (DNA): TGTGCCAGCAGTTGGGGGATACAAGAGACCCAGTACTTC. Translated, it gives CASSWGIQETQYF.